This paragraph covers one TCR beta chain sequence. Its antigen is currently not known. Base qualities are not at hand, and no much larger clone is one base apart. Preparation of the library involved the immunoSEQ multiplex PCR assay. For the multiplex PCR, a mixture combining 60 forward primers for TCR Vbeta segments and 13 reverse primers for TCR Jbeta segments was used. The CDR3 region of rearranged TCR beta genes was amplified from genomic DNA by a multiplex PCR assay. The Illumina HiSeq System was used to sequence the amplified TCR beta libraries as 87-base-pair reads. On the authors' methods: Across the 700 or so repertoires, a later analysis counted some 81 million unique TCR beta chains, approximately 10 million of which were shared by at least two donors. Raw reads were error-corrected and collapsed into unique sequences by a nearest-neighbor algorithm in which closely related sequences were merged to remove PCR and sequencing errors. V, D and J gene segments were assigned by aligning CDR3 sequences to IMGT reference sequences. For a sequence to be retained, a match of at least six nucleotides to both a V gene segment and a J gene segment was required. Rearrangements were classified as productive when the CDR3 lacked stop codons and remained in frame with V and J, and all other rearrangements were classified as non-productive. CDR3 was defined by IMGT convention, running from the second conserved V-encoded cysteine to the conserved J-encoded phenylalanine. Sequences without an unambiguous match to a single V gene segment were excluded from the earlier analysis of about 640 of the donors. In an earlier analysis of 587 of the donors, V segments were called functional above 56.7% productive rearrangements and were called segregating when the between-donor standard deviation exceeded 5%. A statistical classification framework was built to diagnose cytomegalovirus status from the catalog of TCR beta chain sequences. In a later analysis, V and J genes were assigned by comparing TCR nucleotide sequences against IMGT/GENE-DB human TR gene sequences. The TCRdist pipeline was used in a later analysis to assign CDR3 sequences and most-parsimonious VDJ recombination scenarios. In a later analysis, each TCR beta chain was defined by its CDR3 amino acid sequence together with its V-gene family, and reads without a unique V-gene family were excluded. To address suspected cross-contamination and a sequencing artifact, a later analysis removed 592 highly shared, low-generation-probability nucleotide sequences. For each public chain, a later analysis derived a clonal expansion index from normalized ranks of inferred template counts within each repertoire. In a later analysis, generation probabilities were computed using a VDJ recombination model fitted to out-of-frame rearrangements, and the results were checked against IGoR. Hypergeometric tests were used in a later analysis to score TCR-TCR, TCR-HLA and TCR-CMV co-occurrence, with a repertoire-size bias correction applied to the TCR pairs. A later analysis estimated false discovery rates by permuting HLA or CMV assignments 20 times. In a later analysis, co-occurring TCRs were grouped with DBSCAN, and TCRdist sequence similarity was added when clustering was performed within HLA-allele-positive subsets. For co-occurrence clustering, repertoires with fewer than 30,000 or more than 120,000 public chains were excluded, along with about five repertoires with anomalous nucleotide sharing. What TCRdb holds here is the immuneACCESS table cut down to in-frame rearrangements. Part of the clones is not present; checked against another copy, under half of the missing clones reflect an unresolved V gene, and the others are unexplained. Clonal size and the V and J genes are those of that table, whereas D and trimming came from the DNA. Within this sample are 130,000 or so clones, with roughly 70% of them counted one time only. Approximately 4.3% of the sample comes from the top ten.

The sample belongs to a study of cytomegalovirus exposure and HLA in healthy donors (dated by TCRdb to about 2017). In the study overall: In an earlier analysis of some 610 of the donors, about 270 Gb of sequence data and 117 million unique TCR beta sequences from some 170 million T cells were reported. Roughly 300 gigabases of sequencing data and roughly 80 million unique TCR sequences made up an early release that covered 640 HLA-typed donors. Of the 300 to 500 genotyped donors, 81% were placed in the genetic ancestry cluster associated with self-reported Caucasian donors. The study aimed to test whether cataloging public T cell receptors could reveal signatures of past pathogen exposure. The T cell repertoires of several hundred subjects were profiled by immunosequencing and related to cytomegalovirus serostatus. In addition to the first cohort of about 650 subjects, a separate validation cohort of approximately 110 different subjects was used. To predict cytomegalovirus infection status, the study brought together high-throughput TCR immunosequencing, statistical association of individual TCRs with disease status, and machine learning. A later analysis re-analyzed previously published TCR beta repertoires from 600 to 850 donors and added high-resolution HLA genotyping to study TCR occurrence patterns. Rather than drawing on any new phenotypic data, the later analysis identified candidate immune exposures from TCR beta sequences and the way those sequences occurred across donors. To decide whether each TCR beta V gene segment behaved as functional or pseudogenic, an earlier analysis of over 500 of the donors relied on high-throughput TCR beta sequencing. Donor age, sex, ethnicity and CMV serostatus were compiled together with the repertoire data. A later genetic analysis took genome-wide SNP genotypes for about 55% of the roughly 670 donors and used that subset as a discovery cohort. Every repertoire in the discovery cohort had been generated on one and the same sequencing platform. HLA typing covered class I and class II loci at four-digit resolution. The number of donors typed differed by locus, with 629-630 for A, B, C, DRB1 and DQB1, roughly 550 for DQA1, 600 to 610 for DPA1, and some 440 for DPB1. A handful of DR-DQ haplotypes were treated as single units for association and clustering because of strong linkage in the cohort. On average, over 200,000 unique TCR beta nucleotide sequences were sequenced per donor among about 400 genotyped donors of the cohort, with roughly a sixth of those sequences being non-productive. Findings and caveats that apply to the study as a whole: A later analysis found that HLA-associated TCR beta chains were more clonally expanded and had lower generation probabilities than equally common non-associated chains. Correlated functional status among segregating V segments might reflect linkage disequilibrium, but an unknown experimental factor could not be ruled out. In a later analysis, around 15,000 TCR beta sequences were associated with specific HLA alleles at a false discovery rate of 0.05. In both the original and validation cohorts, the classifier was reported to diagnose cytomegalovirus status with high specificity and sensitivity. According to a later analysis, most CMV-associated TCR beta chains appeared to be HLA-restricted, and the HLA associations seemed to be driven largely by CMV exposure. Immune exposure information for the cohort was limited to CMV serostatus. The 87-base-pair reads could not distinguish some IMGT-functional V segments, including TRBV6-2 and TRBV6-3, so those segments were excluded. A cluster of highly shared sequence variants was judged likely to represent a technical artifact of the sequencing pipeline. In the study, some 180 TCR beta chains were listed as associated with cytomegalovirus. About 15 rarely observed V segments, including chromosome 9 orphons, were excluded from the earlier analysis of several hundred of the donors because counts were too low. In a later analysis, the rate of TCR association differed among HLA loci, with DRB1 alleles having the most associated TCRs and HLA-C alleles having the fewest. Most TCR sequences were seen in very few donors, while some public TCRs were found in many individuals. In vitro tests confirmed that a few of the cytomegalovirus-associated TCR beta chains recognize cytomegalovirus antigens. In a later genetic analysis, fewer N-insertions in productive TCRs were reported among donors in an Asian-associated ancestry cluster than the roughly 670-donor mean. Strong co-occurrence of HLA alleles, especially DR and DQ, made assigning TCR associations to individual alleles difficult. Because some donors lacked HLA typing at each locus, the association tests relied only on the typed subset. The cohort was sequenced for TCR beta chains only, and without alpha or paired-chain data the features that could be detected were limited. In an earlier analysis of 450 to 750 of the donors, most TCR beta V segments appeared in productive rearrangements about 87% or about 30% of the time, broadly matching IMGT annotations. A later analysis reported that several top co-occurrence clusters appeared linked to parvovirus B19, influenza, CMV and Epstein-Barr virus. The presence/absence analyses assumed that sequencing depth was roughly uniform across donors, and that assumption may not be true. The authors suggested that the approach could potentially be extended to other disease states and immunological phenotypes. A further reported finding was that TCR beta sequences accurately predicted the HLA-A and HLA-B alleles for most subjects in the first cohort. An association between a missense DCLRE1C variant and V-gene and J-gene trimming of TCR beta chains was found in a later genetic analysis and replicated in an independent cohort.

In total, about 650 healthy bone marrow donors made up the cohort. At the time of sampling, all cohort members were nominally healthy, though unrecorded immune exposures were likely present. The donor was CMV seropositive and was included in the group of approximately 300 seropositive cohort members. A peripheral blood sample was provided by each donor, and peripheral blood mononuclear cells were used for TCR beta sequencing. The Qiagen DNeasy Blood Extraction Kit was used to extract genomic DNA from the blood cell samples. V loses 1 base at its end and J loses 4 bases; junction bases beyond the gene matches: 9. There are 18 amino acids in the CDR3, from cysteine to phenylalanine inclusive. CDR3 DNA only is kept here, 54 bases in frame from base 1. Reading the germline V gene (reference sequence) gives CDR1 MNHEY and CDR2 SMNVEV.

The TCR was taken from a man aged 18 to 29 in good health and CMV-seropositive. The chain employs TRBV27 and TRBJ2-5; the central 13 bases match TRBD2. Sequencing was performed on PBMCs. The sequenced DNA is TGTGCCAGCAGTTTATTGACTAGCGGGGGGCCGGATACAGAGACCCAGTACTTC. Its coded protein is CASSLLTSGGPDTETQYF.